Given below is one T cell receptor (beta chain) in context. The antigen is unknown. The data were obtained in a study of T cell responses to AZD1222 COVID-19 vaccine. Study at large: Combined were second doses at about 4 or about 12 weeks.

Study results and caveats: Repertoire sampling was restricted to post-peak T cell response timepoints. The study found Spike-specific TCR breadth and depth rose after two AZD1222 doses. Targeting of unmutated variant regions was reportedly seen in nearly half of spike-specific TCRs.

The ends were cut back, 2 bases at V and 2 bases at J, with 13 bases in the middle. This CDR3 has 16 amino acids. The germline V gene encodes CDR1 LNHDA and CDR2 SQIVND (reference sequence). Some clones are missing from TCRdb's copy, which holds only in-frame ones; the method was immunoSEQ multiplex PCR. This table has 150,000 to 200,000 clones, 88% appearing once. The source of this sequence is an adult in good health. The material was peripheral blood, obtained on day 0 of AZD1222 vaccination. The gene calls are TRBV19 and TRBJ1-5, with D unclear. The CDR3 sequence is CASSISGSGGNQPQHF. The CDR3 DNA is TGTGCCAGTAGTATATCGGGGTCGGGCGGCAATCAGCCCCAGCATTTT.